This entry features one T cell receptor beta chain sequence. The sample comes from a study of T cell responses to AZD1222 COVID-19 vaccine. TCRdb keeps only in-frame clones here, not all; method: immunoSEQ multiplex PCR. Here the sample spans roughly 120,000 clones, about nine tenths being singletons. J was trimmed by 2 bases and V by 5 bases; bases with no gene match: 6. CDR1 is SGDLS and CDR2 is YYNGEE in the germline V gene. The length of the CDR3 is 15 residues. The rearrangement links TRBV9 to TRBJ2-3; 9 bases are a match to TRBD2. The clonotype originates from an adult in good health. The source was peripheral blood, collected on day 0 of AZD1222 vaccination. CDR3 sequence reads: CASSNSGGHTDTQYF. For the CDR3, the DNA is TGTGCCAGCAGTAATAGCGGGGGACACACAGATACGCAGTATTTT. The full variable domain, with the rest looked up from reference TRBV9 and TRBJ2-3, is DSGVTQTPKHLITATGQRVTLRCSPRSGDLSVYWYQQSLDQGLQFLIQYYNGEERAKGNILERFSAQQFPDLHSELNLSSLELGDSALYFCASSNSGGHTDTQYFGPGTRLTVL.